Listed here are 27 T cell receptor beta chains from one sample, sequenced in a study of cytomegalovirus exposure and HLA in healthy donors. PCR used 60 Vbeta primers and 13 Jbeta primers. The table came from immunoSEQ multiplex PCR; TCRdb's copy has only in-frame clones and leaves some out. The table lists about 200,000 clones, 65% to 80% of them singletons. The specimen was PBMCs. All receptors come from a man aged 50 to 59 in good health and CMV-seronegative.

This clone was seen only a few times. The rearrangement uses TRBV6-1 and TRBJ1-5, with D hard to call. The germline V gene has CDR1 MNHNS and CDR2 SASEGT. The CDR3 runs 14 residues. Between the trimmed V and J ends, which lost 4 bases and 0 bases, there was a span of 7 bases. Here the CDR3 reads CASSVGSSNQPQHF. CDR3 nucleotide sequence: TGTGCCAGCAGTGTCGGGAGTAGCAATCAGCCCCAGCATTTT.

This clone turned up a few times. This chain connects TRBV5-4 to TRBJ2-3; 9 bases map to TRBD2. CDR1 and CDR2 from the germline V gene are SGHNT and YYREEE (reference sequence). Trimming at V came to 4 bases and at J to 0 bases, leaving 18 bases not matched to a gene. This CDR3 has 20 amino acids. CDR3 loop: CASSLISGRFFSTSTDTQYF. CDR3 nucleotide sequence: TGTGCCAGCAGCCTGATCAGCGGGAGGTTCTTTTCAACTAGCACAGATACGCAGTATTTT.

This clone came up a few times. V gene TRBV4-2 combines with J gene TRBJ1-1; D not resolved. This CDR3 spans 16 amino acids. Trimming shortened V by 1 base and J by 1 base, and 13 bases separated the two germline ends. Germline V gene sequence: CDR1 LGHNA, CDR2 YNFKEQ. This chain's CDR3 is CASSQGWEVGNTEAFF. Here the CDR3 DNA reads TGTGCCAGCAGCCAAGGATGGGAGGTGGGGAACACTGAAGCTTTCTTT.

The V gene is TRBV18, the J gene TRBJ1-4; D is undetermined. Germline CDR1 is KGHSH and CDR2 is LQKENI. V lost 5 bases and J lost 5, with 9 bases in between. The CDR3 contains 13 residues. The chain's CDR3 is CASSTGGNEKLFF. CDR3 coding DNA: TGTGCCAGCTCAACGGGAGGGAATGAAAAACTGTTTTTT.

The CDR3 is CASSLGAGVRYGYTF. The CDR3 region has the DNA TGTGCCAGCAGCTTGGGGGCGGGGGTCAGATATGGCTACACCTTC. The chain carries TRBV5-6 and TRBJ1-2; D possibly corresponds to TRBD1 (5 bases). V lost 0 bases, J lost 5 bases, and 14 bases lay in between. In germline, CDR1 is SGHDT, CDR2 YYEEEE. The CDR3 runs 15 residues. Using reference TRBV5-6 and TRBJ1-2 for the parts outside the CDR3, the full variable domain is DAGVTQSPTHLIKTRGQQVTLRCSPKSGHDTVSWYQQALGQGPQFIFQYYEEEERQRGNFPDRFSGHQFPNYSSELNVNALLLGDSALYLCASSLGAGVRYGYTFGSGTRLTVV.

The V call is TRBV19, the J call TRBJ1-5; 9 bases fit TRBD1. The germline gives CDR1 LNHDA, CDR2 SQIVND (reference sequence). The length of the CDR3 is 15 residues. V was clipped by 3 bases and J by 4 bases; unmatched bases: 4. The CDR3 is CASSILDRGNQPQHF. In nucleotides, the CDR3 is TGTGCCAGTAGTATCTTGGACAGGGGTAATCAGCCCCAGCATTTT.

This clone came up a few times. The chain links TRBV2 to TRBJ2-5, with 7 nucleotides matching TRBD1. V was clipped by 6 bases and J by 5 bases; unmatched bases: 15. Germline V gene data show CDR1 as SNHLY and CDR2 as FYNNEI. This CDR3 is 16 amino acids long. The CDR3 reads CASSGQITGEYETQYF. The CDR3 coding sequence is TGTGCCAGCAGCGGACAAATAACAGGGGAATATGAGACCCAGTACTTC.

The chain links TRBV6-1 to TRBJ2-5; 8 nucleotides agree with TRBD1. The CDR3 runs to 14 residues. From germline, CDR1 is MNHNS and CDR2 SASEGT. Trimming at V came to 7 bases and at J to 3 bases, leaving 7 bases not matched to a gene. CDR3 region: CASMRGQVEETQYF. CDR3 nucleotide sequence: TGTGCCAGCATGAGGGGACAGGTGGAAGAGACCCAGTACTTC.

The gene calls are TRBV5-4 and TRBJ1-2; 10 bases fit TRBD1. Germline CDR1 is SGHNT and CDR2 is YYREEE (reference sequence). This CDR3 region has 14 residues. The J segment lost 7 bases and the V segment lost 3 bases, leaving 6 bases of the junction unmatched. CDR3 loop: CASSSRQGAGGYTF. Here the CDR3 DNA reads TGTGCCAGCAGCTCTAGACAGGGGGCGGGTGGCTACACCTTC.

This clone was observed a few times. J is TRBJ2-4 and V is TRBV7-7, with a tentative D call TRBD2 (6 bases). CDR3 size: 13 residues. Germline V CDR1 and CDR2: SSHAT, FNYEAQ (reference sequence). Trimming pared 0 bases from V and 11 bases from J, leaving 11 bases between. The CDR3 protein is CASSLAPGTFQYF. In nucleotides, the CDR3 is TGTGCCAGCAGCTTAGCACCCGGGACTTTTCAGTACTTC.

This clone was detected only a few times. CDR3 protein: CASSTGGQGRYEQYF. The CDR3 DNA reads as TGTGCCAGTAGTACCGGGGGACAGGGGAGGTACGAGCAGTACTTC. V gene TRBV19 combines with J gene TRBJ2-7, with TRBD1 identical over 10 bases. CDR3 length: 15 residues. The germline V gene encodes CDR1 LNHDA and CDR2 SQIVND (reference sequence). Unmatched junction bases numbered 7, after V lost 4 bases and J lost 4 bases.

The chain joins TRBV30 to TRBJ2-6; D ambiguous. The CDR3 has 13 residues. V lost 2 bases and J 6 bases, leaving 8 bases between the germline ends. Germline V gives CDR1 GTSNPN, CDR2 SVGIG (reference sequence). Here the CDR3 reads CAWSFSKANVLTF. As DNA, the CDR3 is TGTGCCTGGAGTTTCTCTAAGGCCAACGTCCTGACTTTC.

The rearrangement links TRBV19 to TRBJ2-2; tentatively, D is TRBD2 (5 bases). V lost 4 bases and J lost 5, with 11 bases in between. Germline V gene data show CDR1 as LNHDA and CDR2 as SQIVND (reference sequence). The CDR3 covers 14 residues. The CDR3 region has the DNA TGTGCCAGTAGTAACGAGGGAGAAACCGGGGAGCTGTTTTTT. This encodes CASSNEGETGELFF.

The V gene is TRBV9, the J gene TRBJ2-1; TRBD2 matches at 8 bases. The V and J ends lost 4 bases and 5 bases, in that order; junction bases with no gene match: 17. Germline CDR1 reads SGDLS; CDR2 reads YYNGEE. There are 18 residues in the CDR3. The CDR3 coding sequence is TGTGCCAGCAGCTCCCGGGGGGGCGGGGAGTCGTGGGACAATGAGCAGTTCTTC. It encodes CASSSRGGGESWDNEQFF.

The rearrangement joins TRBV30 to TRBJ1-4, with D maybe TRBD1 (5 bases). This CDR3 has 15 residues. Germline CDR1 reads GTSNPN; CDR2 reads SVGIG (reference sequence). Trimming took off 5 bases at V and 2 bases at J, with 15 bases between the two ends. CDR3 protein: CAWGPGFATNEKLFF. CDR3 sequence (DNA): TGTGCCTGGGGCCCAGGGTTTGCGACTAATGAAAAACTGTTTTTT.

This chain joins TRBV7-9 and TRBJ2-1; D unclear. Deletions cut 5 bases from V and 8 bases from J, with 16 bases between. This CDR3 comprises 14 residues. Germline-derived CDR1 and CDR2 are SEHNR and FQNEAQ (reference sequence). This CDR3 is CASSQALSSHEQFF. The CDR3 nucleotides read TGTGCCAGCAGCCAAGCCCTTAGTAGTCATGAGCAGTTCTTC.

The rearrangement uses TRBV11-3 and TRBJ2-7; perhaps TRBD2 as D (6 bases). Trimming took off 5 bases at V and 12 bases at J, with 20 bases between the two ends. The CDR3 consists of 13 residues. The germline gives CDR1 SGHNT, CDR2 YENEEA. The CDR3 sequence: CASSVSGERSLYF. The CDR3 DNA reads as TGTGCCAGCAGCGTGTCGGGGGAGCGATCATTGTACTTC.

As concerns this clone: This specimen includes other DNA sequences encoding the same CDR3. The rearrangement links TRBV5-1 to TRBJ1-1; D is unresolved. Germline V gene data show CDR1 as SGHRS and CDR2 as YFSETQ. The V end was cut by 0 bases, the J end by 8 bases, with 17 bases between. The CDR3 extends over 15 amino acids. CDR3 sequence (DNA): TGCGCCAGCAGCTTGGCCTTGGGAGGCGTGACCGAAGCTTTCTTT. Translation: CASSLALGGVTEAFF.

A note on this clone: Distinct nucleotide sequences in the sample also encode this CDR3. CDR3 coding DNA: TGTGCCAGTAGTATTGGTGGGAGATCCTACAATGAGCAGTTCTTC. Translating gives CASSIGGRSYNEQFF. The chain is built from TRBV19 and TRBJ2-1, with D perhaps matching TRBD2 (5 bases). The CDR3 spans 15 residues. The V end lost 3 bases, the J end lost 1 base, and 10 bases lay between the germline ends. Germline CDR1 LNHDA, CDR2 SQIVND (reference sequence).

The rearrangement uses TRBV18 and TRBJ2-4; 10 bases agree with TRBD1. This CDR3 is built from 14 residues. Germline V lookup: CDR1 KGHSH, CDR2 LQKENI. The junction had 3 bases not matched to a gene; V was cut back by 3 bases and J by 7 bases. This CDR3 is CASSPPGQGNIQYF. CDR3 bases: TGTGCCAGCTCACCCCCGGGACAGGGGAACATTCAGTACTTC.

This sequence joins TRBV6-1 and TRBJ2-3; 8 bases are a match to TRBD1. The J segment lost 1 base and the V segment lost 8 bases, leaving 8 bases of the junction unmatched. CDR1 is MNHNS and CDR2 is SASEGT in the germline V gene. The CDR3 has 15 residues. The CDR3 spells CASQGALLGTDTQYF. DNA for the CDR3: TGTGCCAGCCAGGGGGCACTACTAGGCACAGATACGCAGTATTTT.

This rearrangement joins TRBV5-6 to TRBJ2-3, with TRBD1 identical over 8 bases. The CDR3 loop spans 16 amino acids. In germline, CDR1 is SGHDT, CDR2 YYEEEE. V lost 3 bases to trimming and J lost 4 bases; unmatched junction nucleotides: 10. CDR3 loop: CASSSTGGRGADTQYF. The CDR3 nucleotides are TGTGCCAGCAGCTCTACAGGGGGAAGGGGAGCAGATACGCAGTATTTT.

The rearrangement uses TRBV25-1 and TRBJ2-7; tentatively, D is TRBD2 (5 bases). The length of the CDR3 is 13 residues. CDR1 MGHDK and CDR2 SYGVNS come from the germline V gene. V dropped 4 bases and J dropped 2 bases, with 9 bases sitting between them. The CDR3 protein is CASSVPGTYEQYF. As DNA, the CDR3 is TGTGCCAGCAGTGTTCCGGGGACCTACGAGCAGTACTTC.

The V gene is TRBV7-2, the J gene TRBJ2-3; D remains unclear. Germline V gene data show CDR1 as SGHTA and CDR2 as FQGNSA. V was cut by 2 bases and J by 5 bases, with 5 bases left in between. The CDR3 has 12 amino acids. CDR3 loop: CASSLTGDTQYF. CDR3 bases: TGTGCCAGCAGCTTAACTGGAGATACGCAGTATTTT.

This clone has only a few counts. V gene TRBV5-1 combines with J gene TRBJ2-7; TRBD1 agrees at 7 bases. The CDR3 sequence is 14 residues long. Germline V gene data show CDR1 as SGHRS and CDR2 as YFSETQ. Losses at the gene ends were 0 bases for V and 2 bases for J; bases not matched to a gene: 2. The CDR3 loop is CASSLVQGAYEQYF. In DNA form, the CDR3 reads TGCGCCAGCAGCTTGGTGCAGGGGGCCTACGAGCAGTACTTC.

The rearrangement links TRBV28 to TRBJ2-4; D unclear. Trimming shortened V by 1 base and J by 1 base, and 11 bases separated the two germline ends. The CDR3 covers 16 residues. Germline CDR1 is MDHEN and CDR2 is SYDVKM. CDR3 sequence reads: CASSLSGAGAKNIQYF. As DNA, the CDR3 is TGTGCCAGCAGTTTATCCGGAGCCGGGGCCAAAAACATTCAGTACTTC.

This clone has just a few counts. The rearrangement links TRBV7-9 to TRBJ2-1, with 13 nucleotides matching TRBD2. After removal of 4 bases from V and 0 bases from J, the junction contained 9 bases not matched to a gene. There are 19 residues in the CDR3. CDR1 and CDR2 (germline): SEHNR, FQNEAQ (reference sequence). The CDR3 protein is CASSSAARTSGSSYNEQFF. CDR3 bases: TGTGCCAGCAGCTCGGCGGCCCGGACTAGCGGGAGCTCCTACAATGAGCAGTTCTTC.